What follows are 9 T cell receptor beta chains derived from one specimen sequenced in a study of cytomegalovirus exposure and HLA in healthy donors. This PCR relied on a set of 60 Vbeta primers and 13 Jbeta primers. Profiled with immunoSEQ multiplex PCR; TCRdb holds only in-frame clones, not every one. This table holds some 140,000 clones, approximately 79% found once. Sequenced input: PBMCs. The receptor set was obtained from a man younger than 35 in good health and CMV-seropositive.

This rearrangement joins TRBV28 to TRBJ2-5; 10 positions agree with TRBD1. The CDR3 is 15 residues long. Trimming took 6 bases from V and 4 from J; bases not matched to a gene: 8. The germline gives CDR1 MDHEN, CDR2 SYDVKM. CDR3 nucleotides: TGTGCCAGCAGCCTTTCCGGGACAGGGGTAGAGACCCAGTACTTC. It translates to CASSLSGTGVETQYF.

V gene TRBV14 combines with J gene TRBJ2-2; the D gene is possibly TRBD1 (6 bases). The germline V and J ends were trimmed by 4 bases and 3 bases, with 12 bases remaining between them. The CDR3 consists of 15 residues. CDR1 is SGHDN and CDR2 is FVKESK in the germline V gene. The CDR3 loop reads CASSPAQGHTGELFF. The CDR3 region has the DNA TGTGCCAGCAGCCCCGCACAGGGTCACACCGGGGAGCTGTTTTTT.

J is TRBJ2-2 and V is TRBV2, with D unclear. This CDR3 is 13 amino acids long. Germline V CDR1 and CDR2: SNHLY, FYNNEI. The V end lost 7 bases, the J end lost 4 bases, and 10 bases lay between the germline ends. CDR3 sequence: CASNIVGTGELFF. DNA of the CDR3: TGTGCCAGCAATATAGTCGGCACCGGGGAGCTGTTTTTT.

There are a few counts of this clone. Here the CDR3 DNA reads TGTGCCAGCAGCGCGGGATGGGGGGTTGGTTCACCCCTCCACTTT. Translated: CASSAGWGVGSPLHF. The chain recombines TRBV7-2 with TRBJ1-6, with a weak D call TRBD1 (5 bases). Trimming took off 5 bases at V and 9 bases at J, with 17 bases between the two ends. Germline CDR1 SGHTA, CDR2 FQGNSA. The CDR3 has 15 residues.

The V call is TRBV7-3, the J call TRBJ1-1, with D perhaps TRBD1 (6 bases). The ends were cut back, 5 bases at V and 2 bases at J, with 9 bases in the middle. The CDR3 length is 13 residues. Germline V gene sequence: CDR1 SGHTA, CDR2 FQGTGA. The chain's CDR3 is CASSLTGNTEAFF. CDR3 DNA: TGTGCCAGCAGCCTGACAGGCAACACTGAAGCTTTCTTT.

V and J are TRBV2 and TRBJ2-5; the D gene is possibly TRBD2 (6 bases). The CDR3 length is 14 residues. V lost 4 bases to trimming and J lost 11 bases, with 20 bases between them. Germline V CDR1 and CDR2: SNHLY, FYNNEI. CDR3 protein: CASSGGDWLRGQYF. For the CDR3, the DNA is TGTGCCAGCAGTGGAGGAGACTGGCTCCGGGGGCAGTACTTC.

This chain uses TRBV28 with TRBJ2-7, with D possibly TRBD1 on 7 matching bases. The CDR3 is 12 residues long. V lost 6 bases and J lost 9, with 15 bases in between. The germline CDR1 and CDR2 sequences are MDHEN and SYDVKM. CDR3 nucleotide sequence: TGTGCCAGCAGCTTCAGGGGGGAAGGGCAGTACTTC. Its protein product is CASSFRGEGQYF.

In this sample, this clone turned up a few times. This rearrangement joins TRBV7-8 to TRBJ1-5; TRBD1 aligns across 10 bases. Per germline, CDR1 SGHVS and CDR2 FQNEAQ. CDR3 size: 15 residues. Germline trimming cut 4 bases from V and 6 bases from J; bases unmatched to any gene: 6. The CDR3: CASSSGTGVSQPQHF. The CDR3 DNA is TGTGCCAGCAGCTCCGGGACAGGGGTTTCTCAGCCCCAGCATTTT.

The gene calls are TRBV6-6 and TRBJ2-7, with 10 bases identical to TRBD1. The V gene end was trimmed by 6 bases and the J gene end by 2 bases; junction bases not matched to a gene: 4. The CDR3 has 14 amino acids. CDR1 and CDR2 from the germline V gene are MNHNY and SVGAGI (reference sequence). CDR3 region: CASSAGTGAYEQYF. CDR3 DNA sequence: TGTGCCAGCAGCGCCGGGACAGGGGCCTACGAGCAGTACTTC.